This T cell receptor beta chain is from a study of T cell responses to AZD1222 COVID-19 vaccine. Study-wide findings and caveats: Most donors were white British and more were female, and clonal diversity was possibly underestimated. Reportedly, nearly half the spike-specific TCRs target unmutated variant regions. Sampling that yielded the repertoires occurred only after the peak T cell response.

The repertoire was sequenced with immunoSEQ multiplex PCR; TCRdb's copy has only in-frame clones and lacks some. The sample lists just under 90,000 clones; around 88% were seen once. Concerning this clone: Its antigen is unknown.

The CDR3 runs 15 residues. Germline-derived CDR1 and CDR2 are SGDLS and YYNGEE. The V end was cut by 4 bases, the J end by 8 bases, with 19 bases between. This TCR came from an adult in good health. The J gene is TRBJ2-1, the V gene TRBV9; TRBD2 might be the D (7 bases). The starting material was peripheral blood, obtained on day 0 of MenACWY control vaccination. CDR3 in amino acids: CASSPPGGKSDEQFF. The DNA of the CDR3 is TGTGCCAGCAGCCCCCCGGGGGGCAAATCGGATGAGCAGTTCTTC.